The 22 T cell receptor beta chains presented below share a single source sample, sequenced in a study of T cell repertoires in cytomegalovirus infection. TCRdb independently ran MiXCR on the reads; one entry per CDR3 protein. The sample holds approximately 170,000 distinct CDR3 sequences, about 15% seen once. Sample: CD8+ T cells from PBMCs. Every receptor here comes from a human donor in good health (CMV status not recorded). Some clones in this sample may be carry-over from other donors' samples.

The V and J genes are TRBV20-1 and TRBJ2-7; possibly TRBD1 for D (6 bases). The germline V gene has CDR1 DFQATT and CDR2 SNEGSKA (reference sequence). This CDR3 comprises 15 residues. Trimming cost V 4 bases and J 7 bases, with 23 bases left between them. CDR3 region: CSANSFSSRQAEQYF. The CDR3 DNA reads TGCAGTGCTAACTCATTCTCATCCAGACAGGCGGAGCAGTACTTC.

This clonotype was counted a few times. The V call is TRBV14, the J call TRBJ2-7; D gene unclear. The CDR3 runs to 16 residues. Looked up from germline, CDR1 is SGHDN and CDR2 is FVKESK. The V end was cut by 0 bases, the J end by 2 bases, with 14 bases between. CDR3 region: CASSQDSAQVPYEQYF. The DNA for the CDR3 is TGTGCCAGCAGCCAAGATTCAGCTCAGGTTCCCTACGAGCAGTACTTC.

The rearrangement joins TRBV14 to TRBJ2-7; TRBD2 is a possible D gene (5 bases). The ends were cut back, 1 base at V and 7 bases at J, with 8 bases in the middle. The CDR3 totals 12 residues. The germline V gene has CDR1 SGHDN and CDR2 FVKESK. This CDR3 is CASSQGSGEQYF. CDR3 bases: TGTGCCAGCAGCCAAGGATCGGGGGAGCAGTACTTC. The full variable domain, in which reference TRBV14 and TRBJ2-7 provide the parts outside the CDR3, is EAGVTQFPSHSVIEKGQTVTLRCDPISGHDNLYWYRRVMGKEIKFLLHFVKESKQDESGMPNNRFLAERTGGTYSTLKVQPAELEDSGVYFCASSQGSGEQYFGPGTRLTVT.

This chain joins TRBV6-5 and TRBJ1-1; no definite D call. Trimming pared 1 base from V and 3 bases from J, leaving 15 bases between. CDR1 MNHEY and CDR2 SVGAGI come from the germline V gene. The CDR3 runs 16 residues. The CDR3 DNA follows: TGTGCCAGCAGTTACTACATCTCGGAGCACTACACTGAAGCTTTCTTT. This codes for CASSYYISEHYTEAFF.

CDR3 residues: CASSLREQSVGETQYF. The CDR3 bases are TGTGCCAGCAGCTTGCGAGAACAGTCGGTCGGTGAGACCCAGTACTTC. The chain carries TRBV7-9 and TRBJ2-5, with no clear D. The CDR3 loop spans 16 amino acids. The germline V gene has CDR1 SEHNR and CDR2 FQNEAQ (reference sequence). Trimming left V 3 bases short and J 5 bases short, with 19 bases between.

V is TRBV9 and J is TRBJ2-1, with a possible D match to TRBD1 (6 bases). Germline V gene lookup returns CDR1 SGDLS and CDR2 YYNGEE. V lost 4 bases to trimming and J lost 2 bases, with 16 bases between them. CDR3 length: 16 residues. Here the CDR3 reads CASSLTGGLTYNEQFF. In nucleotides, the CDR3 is TGTGCCAGCAGCCTCACTGGGGGCTTAACCTACAATGAGCAGTTCTTC.

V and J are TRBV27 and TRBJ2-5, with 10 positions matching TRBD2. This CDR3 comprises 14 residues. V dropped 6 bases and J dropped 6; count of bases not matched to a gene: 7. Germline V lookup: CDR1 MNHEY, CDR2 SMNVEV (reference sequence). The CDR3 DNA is TGTGCCAGCAGCAGCGGGGGGGCCATGAAGACCCAGTACTTC. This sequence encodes CASSSGGAMKTQYF.

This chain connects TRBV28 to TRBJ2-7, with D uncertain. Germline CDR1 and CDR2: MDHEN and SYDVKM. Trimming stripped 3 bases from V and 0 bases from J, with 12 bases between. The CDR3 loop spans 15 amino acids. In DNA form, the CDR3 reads TGTGCCAGCAGTTTGCCGAGACTGACCTCCTACGAGCAGTACTTC. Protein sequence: CASSLPRLTSYEQYF.

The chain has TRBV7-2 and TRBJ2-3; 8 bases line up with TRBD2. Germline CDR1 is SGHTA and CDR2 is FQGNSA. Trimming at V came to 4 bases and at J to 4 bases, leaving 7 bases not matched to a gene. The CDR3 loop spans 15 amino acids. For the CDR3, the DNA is TGTGCCAGCAGCTCTAGCGGGTCGATAGCAGATACGCAGTATTTT. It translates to CASSSSGSIADTQYF.

In nucleotides, the CDR3 is TGTGCCAGCAGCTTGGACCCGGGACGGAGCTATGGCTACACCTTC. Translation: CASSLDPGRSYGYTF. The V call is TRBV7-2, the J call TRBJ1-2; TRBD1 might be the D (5 bases). The V end was cut by 3 bases, the J end by 4 bases, with 15 bases between. The germline gives CDR1 SGHTA, CDR2 FQGNSA. The CDR3 is 15 residues long.

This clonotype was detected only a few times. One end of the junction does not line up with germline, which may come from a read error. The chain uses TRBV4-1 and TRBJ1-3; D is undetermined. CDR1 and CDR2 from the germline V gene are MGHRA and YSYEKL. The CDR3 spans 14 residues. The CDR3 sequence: CASSQLAFGNTIYF. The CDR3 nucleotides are TGTGCCAGCAGCCAACTCGCATTTGGAAACACCATATATTTT.

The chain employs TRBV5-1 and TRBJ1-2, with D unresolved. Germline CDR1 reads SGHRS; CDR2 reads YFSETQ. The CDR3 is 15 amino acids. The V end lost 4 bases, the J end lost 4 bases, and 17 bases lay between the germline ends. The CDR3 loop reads CASSASWGSGYGYTF. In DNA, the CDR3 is TGCGCCAGCAGCGCGTCTTGGGGAAGTGGCTATGGCTACACCTTC.

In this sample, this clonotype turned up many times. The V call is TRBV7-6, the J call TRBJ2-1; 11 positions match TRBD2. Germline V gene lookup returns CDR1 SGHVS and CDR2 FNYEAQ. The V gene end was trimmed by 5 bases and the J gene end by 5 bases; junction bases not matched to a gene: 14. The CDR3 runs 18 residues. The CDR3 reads CASSMGLAAYERNNEQFF. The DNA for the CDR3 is TGTGCCAGCAGCATGGGACTAGCGGCCTACGAAAGGAACAATGAGCAGTTCTTC. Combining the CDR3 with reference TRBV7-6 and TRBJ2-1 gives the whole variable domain GAGVSQSPRYKVTKRGQDVALRCDPISGHVSLYWYRQALGQGPEFLTYFNYEAQQDKSGLPNDRFSAERPEGSISTLTIQRTEQRDSAMYRCASSMGLAAYERNNEQFFGPGTRLTVL.

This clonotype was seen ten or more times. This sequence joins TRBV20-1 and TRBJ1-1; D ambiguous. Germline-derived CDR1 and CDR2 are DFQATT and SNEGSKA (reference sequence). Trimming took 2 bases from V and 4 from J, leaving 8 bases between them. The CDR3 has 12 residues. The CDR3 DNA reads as TGCAGTGCTAGACGCGGGCTCACTGAAGCTTTCTTT. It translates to CSARRGLTEAFF.

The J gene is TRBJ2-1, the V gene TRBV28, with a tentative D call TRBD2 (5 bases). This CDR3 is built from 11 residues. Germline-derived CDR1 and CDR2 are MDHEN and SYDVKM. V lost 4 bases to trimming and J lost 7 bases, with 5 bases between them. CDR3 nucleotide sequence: TGTGCCAGCAGTTCGGGGAATGAGCAGTTCTTC. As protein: CASSSGNEQFF.

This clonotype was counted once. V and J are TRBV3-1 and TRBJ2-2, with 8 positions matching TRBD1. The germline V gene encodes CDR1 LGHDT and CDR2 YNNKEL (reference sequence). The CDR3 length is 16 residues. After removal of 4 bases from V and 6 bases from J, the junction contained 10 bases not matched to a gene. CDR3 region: CASSPWPGQVPGELFF. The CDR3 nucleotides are TGTGCCAGCAGCCCATGGCCGGGACAGGTTCCCGGGGAGCTGTTTTTT.

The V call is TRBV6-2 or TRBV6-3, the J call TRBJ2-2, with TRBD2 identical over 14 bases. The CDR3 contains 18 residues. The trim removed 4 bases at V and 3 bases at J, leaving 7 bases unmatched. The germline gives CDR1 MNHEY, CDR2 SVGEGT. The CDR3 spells CASSSPGLAGVYTGELFF. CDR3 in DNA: TGTGCCAGCAGTTCCCCGGGACTAGCGGGAGTATACACCGGGGAGCTGTTTTTT.

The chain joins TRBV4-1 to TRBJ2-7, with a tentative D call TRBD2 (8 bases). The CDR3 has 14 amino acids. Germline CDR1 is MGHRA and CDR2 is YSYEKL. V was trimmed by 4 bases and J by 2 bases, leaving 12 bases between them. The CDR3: CASSRQGLAYEQYF. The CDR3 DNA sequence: TGCGCCAGCAGCCGACAGGGACTAGCCTACGAGCAGTACTTC.

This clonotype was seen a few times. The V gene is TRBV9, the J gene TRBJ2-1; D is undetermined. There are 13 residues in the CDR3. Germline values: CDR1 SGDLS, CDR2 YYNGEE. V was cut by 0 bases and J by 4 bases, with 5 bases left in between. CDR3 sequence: CASSVDDYNEQFF. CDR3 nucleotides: TGTGCCAGCAGCGTAGACGATTACAATGAGCAGTTCTTC.

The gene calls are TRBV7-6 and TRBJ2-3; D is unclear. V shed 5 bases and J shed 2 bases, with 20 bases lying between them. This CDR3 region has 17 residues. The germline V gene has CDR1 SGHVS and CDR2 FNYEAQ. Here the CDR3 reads CASSPLSGDRFTDTQYF. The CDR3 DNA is TGTGCCAGCAGCCCCCTGTCAGGAGACCGATTCACAGATACGCAGTATTTT.

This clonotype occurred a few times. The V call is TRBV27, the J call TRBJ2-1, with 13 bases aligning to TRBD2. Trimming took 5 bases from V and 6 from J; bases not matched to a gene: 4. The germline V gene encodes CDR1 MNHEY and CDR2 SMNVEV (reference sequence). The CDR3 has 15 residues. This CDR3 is CASSQLAGGSNEQFF. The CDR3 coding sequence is TGTGCCAGCAGTCAACTAGCGGGGGGGTCCAATGAGCAGTTCTTC.

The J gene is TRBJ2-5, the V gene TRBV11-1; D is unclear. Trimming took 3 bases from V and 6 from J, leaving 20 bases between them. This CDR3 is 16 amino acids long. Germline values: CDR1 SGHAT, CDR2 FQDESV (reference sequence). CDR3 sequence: CASSFPPNELEKTQYF. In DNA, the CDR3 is TGTGCCAGCAGCTTTCCCCCTAATGAATTGGAGAAGACCCAGTACTTC.